This T cell receptor (beta chain) emerged from a study of post-analysis software for immune sequencing data. Study context: The disease courses spanned relapsing-remitting, secondary progressive and progressive-relapsing forms of multiple sclerosis. Study-level points and caveats: A significant reduction in normalized Chao1 diversity was observed in multiple sclerosis patients versus controls.

A note on this clonotype: The target antigen is unknown.

cDNA libraries for TCR beta contained unique molecular identifiers. TCRdb recomputed calls from the PCR reads with MiXCR, one row per CDR3 protein. Of 600,000 to 750,000 distinct CDR3 sequences in the sample, approximately 59% were seen once. The specimen sequenced was blood. This receptor was obtained from a girl aged 2 to 9 with multiple sclerosis.

In DNA, the CDR3 is TGCAGCGTTTATACTAGCGGTACCTACGAGCAGTACTTC. Translation: CSVYTSGTYEQYF. The J gene is TRBJ2-7, the V gene TRBV29-1; 8 bases map to TRBD2. The CDR3 covers 13 residues. Looked up from germline, CDR1 is SQVTM and CDR2 is ANQGSEA. J was trimmed by 2 bases and V by 5 bases; bases with no gene match: 5.